A single T cell receptor (beta chain) is shown here with its context. Its antigen is not identified. Germline CDR1 DFQATT, CDR2 SNEGSKA (reference sequence). The ends were cut back, 3 bases at V and 8 bases at J, with 11 bases in the middle. CDR3 size: 12 residues. TCRdb keeps only in-frame clones here, not all; method: immunoSEQ multiplex PCR. This table holds more than 150,000 clones, 80% to 90% found once. This sample was included in a study of T cell responses to AZD1222 COVID-19 vaccine. Whole-study results and caveats: There were mostly white British donors and more females than males, and clonal diversity was possibly underestimated. Repertoire collection took place solely once the T cell response had peaked. Distributed over spike, vaccine-associated CD4 TCRs predominated at 160-218 and 743-854. Increases in Spike-specific TCR breadth and depth were seen after two AZD1222 doses.

The sequenced sample was peripheral blood, obtained after recovery from COVID-19. The chain carries TRBV20-1 and TRBJ1-5; no firm D call. The sequence came from an adult who had recovered from COVID-19. The CDR3 here is CSASNGREPQHF. For the CDR3, the DNA is TGCAGTGCTAGTAACGGGCGGGAGCCCCAGCATTTT.